This record looks at one T cell receptor (beta chain) sequence and its context. Its specific antigen is unknown. Per-base qualities were not stored, and no clone one base away is much larger. This specimen comes from a study of response to subunit inactivated influenza vaccine (dated by TCRdb to 2016 to 2019). The study in broad terms: To follow how T cells responded to a trivalent subunit inactivated influenza vaccine, the researchers relied on deep quantitative profiling of the T cell receptor repertoire. Points the paper makes about the study in general: The authors suggested that each seasonal influenza vaccination may recruit only a limited number of new T cells.

From the cysteine through the phenylalanine, the CDR3 covers 10 amino acids. Only CDR3 DNA is held: 30 bases, read in frame from base 1. At the junction V is shortened by 5 bases and J by 8 bases, with 7 bases in between. As encoded in the germline V gene (reference sequence), CDR1 is DFQATT while CDR2 is SNEGSKA. The method behind the library was RT-PCR. Sequenced using an Illumina HiSeq 2500. TCRdb applied fastp at Q25 and MiXCR to the public reads, then kept only in-frame beta chains. Rows matching on CDR3 protein sequence are summarized as one entry with the most common DNA and genes. Present in this sample are 600,000 to 700,000 distinct CDR3 sequences, approximately 15% of which were seen just once. Together, the top ten hold roughly 7.6% of the sample.

The sequencing used PBMCs from blood, collected 14 days before vaccination. The sequence derives from a man in his fifties or sixties who received an inactivated influenza vaccine. Donor details come from another sample of the same person, matched by shared clones. The chain couples TRBV20-1 to TRBJ2-1, with the D gene not confidently named. This receptor has the CDR3 CSARIDEQFF. The nucleotide sequence is given as TGCAGTGCTCGGATAGATGAGCAGTTCTTC.